One and the same sample provided the 17 T cell receptor beta chains below, sequenced in a study of post-analysis software for immune sequencing data. Whole-study findings and limits: Controls had lower frequencies than patients of about five TRBV segments, which included TRBV5-6, TRBV5-1 and TRBV20-1.

Unique molecular identifiers were present in the TCR beta cDNA libraries. TCRdb called the PCR reads again in MiXCR, with one record for every CDR3 protein. The sample has 450,000 to 700,000 distinct CDR3 sequences, roughly 47% seen once. No antigens are known for them. The sequencing sample was made of blood. The receptors were gathered from a girl aged 5 to 17 with multiple sclerosis.

V gene TRBV4-1 combines with J gene TRBJ1-2, with D maybe TRBD1 (6 bases). Trimming pared 3 bases from V and 6 bases from J, leaving 20 bases between. The CDR3 sequence is 16 residues long. Germline V lookup: CDR1 MGHRA, CDR2 YSYEKL. CDR3: CASSQKGTPYRNGYTF. CDR3 sequence (DNA): TGCGCCAGCAGCCAGAAAGGGACACCTTATAGGAATGGCTACACCTTC.

The rearrangement joins TRBV5-1 to TRBJ2-5; 8 bases agree with TRBD1. V trimming: 3 bases; J trimming: 4 bases; junction bases outside the gene matches: 11. Germline loops: CDR1 SGHRS, CDR2 YFSETQ. The CDR3 is 16 amino acids. The CDR3 region is CASSWEGQGFRETQYF. The CDR3, as DNA: TGCGCCAGCAGCTGGGAAGGACAGGGCTTTCGAGAGACCCAGTACTTC. The whole variable domain, remainder taken from reference TRBV5-1 and TRBJ2-5, is KAGVTQTPRYLIKTRGQQVTLSCSPISGHRSVSWYQQTPGQGLQFLFEYFSETQRNKGNFPGRFSGRQFSNSRSEMNVSTLELGDSALYLCASSWEGQGFRETQYFGPGTRLLVL.

This clonotype was recorded once. The chain joins TRBV5-1 to TRBJ1-1, with D unresolved. The V end lost 1 base, the J end lost 4 bases, and 11 bases lay between the germline ends. This CDR3 has 14 amino acids. The germline V gene encodes CDR1 SGHRS and CDR2 YFSETQ. DNA for the CDR3: TGCGCCAGCAGCTTGACGGGGAAGGGCACTGAAGCTTTCTTT. It is translated as CASSLTGKGTEAFF.

The chain links TRBV10-3 to TRBJ1-2; D might be TRBD1 (6 bases). This CDR3 has 15 amino acids. Trimming pared 3 bases from V and 2 bases from J, leaving 13 bases between. Germline CDR1 is ENHRY and CDR2 is SYGVKD. The CDR3 DNA is TGTGCCATCAGTGATTCCGTCAGGGGCAACTATGGCTACACCTTC. Translated, it gives CAISDSVRGNYGYTF.

The count of this clonotype is one. This chain joins TRBV18 and TRBJ2-5; a possible D gene is TRBD2 (5 bases). Trimming pared 1 base from V and 4 bases from J, leaving 16 bases between. The CDR3 has 16 residues. Germline values: CDR1 KGHSH, CDR2 LQKENI. The CDR3, as DNA: TGTGCCAGCTCACCACGGGTGGCCGGGATGACAGAGACCCAGTACTTC. Residues: CASSPRVAGMTETQYF. The full variable domain, in which reference TRBV18 and TRBJ2-5 provide the parts outside the CDR3, is NAGVMQNPRHLVRRRGQEARLRCSPMKGHSHVYWYRQLPEEGLKFMVYLQKENIIDESGMPKERFSAEFPKEGPSILRIQQVVRGDSAAYFCASSPRVAGMTETQYFGPGTRLLVL.

The CDR3 nucleotides are TGTGCCAGCAGGGACGGGGGGGCAAAAGGGACCCAGTACTTC. Residues: CASRDGGAKGTQYF. The rearrangement links TRBV6-6 to TRBJ2-4, with 8 nucleotides matching TRBD2. The end of the DNA is better explained by TRBJ2-5, so the J call may be wrong. The V gene's germline CDR1 is MNHNY and CDR2 SVGAGI (reference sequence). This CDR3 region has 14 residues.

V and J are TRBV20-1 and TRBJ1-3; maybe TRBD1 (5 bases). The CDR3 is made up of 12 amino acids. Germline V lookup: CDR1 DFQATT, CDR2 SNEGSKA (reference sequence). V was trimmed by 4 bases and J by 1 base, leaving 5 bases between them. The CDR3 reads CSATGSGNTIYF. CDR3 bases: TGCAGTGCTACAGGGTCTGGAAACACCATATATTTT.

The chain recombines TRBV7-8 with TRBJ2-1; the D gene is possibly TRBD1 (5 bases). The CDR3 covers 16 residues. Trimming shortened V by 0 bases and J by 2 bases, and 11 bases separated the two germline ends. CDR1 is SGHVS and CDR2 is FQNEAQ in the germline V gene. The CDR3 loop is CASSLAGQGPYNEQFF. In DNA form, the CDR3 reads TGTGCCAGCAGCTTAGCTGGGCAGGGTCCCTACAATGAGCAGTTCTTC.

There are a few counts of this clonotype. The chain links TRBV10-2 to TRBJ2-1; no definite D call. The V gene's germline CDR1 is WSHSY and CDR2 SAAADI. The ends were cut back, 3 bases at V and 1 base at J, with 10 bases in the middle. The CDR3 totals 15 residues. The CDR3 loop reads CASSDGGTSYNEQFF. The CDR3 DNA sequence: TGCGCCAGCAGTGACGGCGGAACTTCCTACAATGAGCAGTTCTTC.

Regarding this clonotype: One end of the junction fails to match germline, which may point to a read error. The J gene is TRBJ2-7, the V gene TRBV6-2 or TRBV6-3, with TRBD1 matching 7 bases. The CDR3 consists of 15 residues. Germline-derived CDR1 and CDR2 are MNHEY and SVGEGT. CDR3 nucleotides: TGTGCCAGCAGTTACTCGAGGGACAGCTCCTATGAGCAGTACTTC. Translation gives CASSYSRDSSYEQYF.

The chain combines TRBV10-3 with TRBJ2-3, with D perhaps assigned TRBD1 or TRBD2 (5 bases each). The CDR3 is 16 residues long. Deletions cut 6 bases from V and 2 bases from J, with 18 bases between. In germline, CDR1 is ENHRY, CDR2 SYGVKD. The CDR3: CAIRGRGERDTDTQYF. For the CDR3, the DNA is TGTGCCATCAGGGGCCGAGGGGAGAGGGACACAGATACGCAGTATTTT.

The chain links TRBV10-3 to TRBJ2-2; TRBD1 is a possible D gene (6 bases). The V end was cut by 5 bases, the J end by 5 bases, with 15 bases between. The CDR3 consists of 15 residues. Germline values: CDR1 ENHRY, CDR2 SYGVKD. CDR3 sequence: CAISPQGPGTGELFF. CDR3 DNA: TGTGCCATCAGTCCGCAGGGGCCGGGGACCGGGGAGCTGTTTTTT.

This clonotype came up once. This may be a read error: a much more frequent sequence differs by one nucleotide. The chain combines TRBV27 with TRBJ2-1; TRBD1 agrees at 8 bases. J lost 8 bases, V lost 4 bases, and 4 bases had no gene match. The CDR3 has 13 amino acids. CDR1 and CDR2 (germline): MNHEY, SMNVEV (reference sequence). The CDR3 sequence is CASSWTGRDEQFF. The CDR3 coding sequence is TGTGCCAGCAGTTGGACAGGGCGGGATGAGCAGTTCTTC.

The V and J genes are TRBV3-1 and TRBJ2-4; 12 nucleotides line up with TRBD2. The CDR3 sequence is 19 residues long. Per the germline V gene, CDR1 is LGHDT and CDR2 is YNNKEL (reference sequence). With 0 bases clipped from V and 6 bases from J, the junction kept 12 bases outside the gene matches. CDR3 nucleotides: TGTGCCAGCAGCCAAGATCTGGCTAGCGGGAGGGCCCTCGGAAACATTCAGTACTTC. This codes for CASSQDLASGRALGNIQYF.

CDR3 loop: CASSREGSQETQYF. For the CDR3, the DNA is TGTGCCAGCAGCCGCGAAGGGTCCCAAGAGACCCAGTACTTC. This sequence joins TRBV12-3 or TRBV12-4 and TRBJ2-5, with D uncertain. Trimming stripped 6 bases from V and 1 base from J, with 12 bases between. This CDR3 is 14 amino acids long.

The chain recombines TRBV12-3 or TRBV12-4 with TRBJ2-3, with unresolved D. V lost 4 bases, J lost 12 bases, and 11 bases lay in between. The CDR3 has 11 amino acids. CDR3 region: CASSSPGPQYF. The CDR3 bases are TGTGCCAGCAGTTCTCCCGGGCCCCAGTATTTT.

The V and J genes are TRBV12-3 or TRBV12-4 and TRBJ2-1; 10 positions agree with TRBD2. The junction had 11 bases not matched to a gene; V was cut back by 6 bases and J by 6 bases. The CDR3 sequence is 16 residues long. CDR3 DNA: TGTGCCAGCAGCTACCCCCTAGCGGGAGTCTCCAATGAGCAGTTCTTC. Its protein product is CASSYPLAGVSNEQFF.